A selection of T cell receptor beta chains follows, all from one sample in a study of CD8+ T cells in alopecia areata. This table comes from immunoSEQ multiplex PCR, and its TCRdb copy is limited to in-frame clones, with some not included. Counted here are about 190,000 clones, 60% occurring once; the ten biggest clones make up 0.65% to 0.7%. This material consisted of CD4+ T cells sorted from blood, taken at week 4, from a patient treated with tofacitinib. The receptors derive from a human donor with alopecia areata. The CDR3 runs from the conserved cysteine through the conserved F or W. D genes are given only for firm matches. Rows give clone size only sometimes, using once, few, many, or a class for an expanded clone.

size,J,V,D,DNA,CDR3
once,TRBJ2-1,TRBV6-5,TRBD2,TGTGCCAGCAGTCGGACTAGCGGGTTGTATGAGCAGTTCTTC,CASSRTSGLYEQFF
-,TRBJ2-5,TRBV7-2,TRBD2,TGTGCCAGCAGCTTAAGCCCTAGCGGGGAGACCCAGTACTTC,CASSLSPSGETQYF
once,TRBJ1-5,TRBV6-5,-,TGTGCCAGCAGCTTAGACAGGAATCAGCCCCAGCATTTT,CASSLDRNQPQHF
-,TRBJ2-5,TRBV7-9,TRBD1,TGTGCCAGCAGCGCGGGACAGGGGGCTTGGGAGACCCAGTACTTC,CASSAGQGAWETQYF
few,TRBJ2-1,TRBV5-6,TRBD2,TGTGCCAGCAGCTTGTTAGTAGCGGGGTACAATGAGCAGTTCTTC,CASSLLVAGYNEQFF
-,TRBJ2-1,TRBV10-3,TRBD2,TGTGCCATCAGTTCTAGCGGGTGGGGGAACTCCTACAATGAGCAGTTCTTC,CAISSSGWGNSYNEQFF
once,TRBJ1-3,TRBV4-2,-,TGTGCCAGCAGGCTGGGAACCTCCTCTGGAAACACCATATATTTT,CASRLGTSSGNTIYF
few,TRBJ1-1,TRBV29-1,TRBD1,TGCAGCGGTACGGACAGGATGGGAGCTTTCTTT,CSGTDRMGAFF
-,TRBJ2-5,TRBV11-2,-,TGTGCCAGCAGCTTACAGGCAGAGACCCAGTACTTC,CASSLQAETQYF
-,TRBJ2-4,TRBV20-1,-,TGCAGTGCCGGGATCCAAAACATTCAGTACTTC,CSAGIQNIQYF
few,TRBJ2-1,TRBV15,TRBD2,TGTGCCACCAGCAGAGAAATAGCGGGCAATGAGCAGTTCTTC,CATSREIAGNEQFF
few,TRBJ2-6,TRBV7-2,-,TGTGCCAGCAGCCAAGTATGGGGGGCGCCTGGGGCCAACGTCCTGACTTTC,CASSQVWGAPGANVLTF
-,TRBJ2-3,TRBV29-1,TRBD1,TGCAGCGTGTCACCGGGACAGGGGGCCCTAGATACGCAGTATTTT,CSVSPGQGALDTQYF
-,TRBJ2-4,TRBV27,-,TGTGCCAGCAGTCCCGCACCCCAAGCGGGCCTAGCCAAAAACATTCAGTACTTC,CASSPAPQAGLAKNIQYF
-,TRBJ2-3,TRBV30,-,TGTGCCTGGATCCAGACAGATACGCAGTATTTT,CAWIQTDTQYF